These T cell receptor beta chains were read from a single sample in a study of CD8+ T cells in alopecia areata. Assay used: immunoSEQ multiplex PCR; TCRdb lists only in-frame clones, some missing. In the table there are a few hundred thousand clones, roughly 44% of which are singletons. Sequences were derived from CD4+ T cells sorted from blood, sampled at approximately week 36, from a patient treated with tofacitinib. Every receptor here comes from a human donor with alopecia areata. The CDR3 runs from the conserved cysteine through the conserved F or W. Each record gives: V gene, clone size, D gene, J gene, CDR3 length, CDR3 DNA, CDR3 protein. A D gene is named only where the DNA matches it firmly. Clone size appears in some rows only: once, few, many, or a class for an expanded clone.

V gene: TRBV23-1
clone size: few
D gene: NA
J gene: TRBJ2-5
CDR3 length: 14
CDR3 DNA: TGCGCCAGCAGTCCCCTTCCCAGAGAAGAGACCCAGTACTTC
CDR3 protein: CASSPLPREETQYF

V gene: TRBV2
clone size: NA
D gene: TRBD1
J gene: TRBJ2-3
CDR3 length: 19
CDR3 DNA: TGTGCCAGCAGGCCCGGGACAGGGAACCCTACGTCCCCCACAGATACGCAGTATTTT
CDR3 protein: CASRPGTGNPTSPTDTQYF

V gene: TRBV6-5
clone size: NA
D gene: TRBD1
J gene: TRBJ1-5
CDR3 length: 14
CDR3 DNA: TGTGCCAGCAGTTACGGACAGGGCGGGCAGCCCCAGCATTTT
CDR3 protein: CASSYGQGGQPQHF

V gene: TRBV4-3
clone size: NA
D gene: NA
J gene: TRBJ2-2
CDR3 length: 17
CDR3 DNA: TGCGCCAGCAGCCAGTCCGCAGTACTCGCGAACACCGGGGAGCTGTTTTTT
CDR3 protein: CASSQSAVLANTGELFF

V gene: TRBV15
clone size: few
D gene: NA
J gene: TRBJ2-7
CDR3 length: 15
CDR3 DNA: TGTGCCACCAGCAGAGGAGGGGACGGTTACTACGAGCAGTACTTC
CDR3 protein: CATSRGGDGYYEQYF

V gene: TRBV19
clone size: NA
D gene: NA
J gene: TRBJ1-2
CDR3 length: 15
CDR3 DNA: TGTGCCAGTACCACTTTCGGCCCCGGAGGGGGTGGCTACACCTTC
CDR3 protein: CASTTFGPGGGGYTF

V gene: TRBV29-1
clone size: few
D gene: NA
J gene: TRBJ2-7
CDR3 length: 11
CDR3 DNA: TGCAGCGTCGTTCAGGGAATCGAGCAGTACTTC
CDR3 protein: CSVVQGIEQYF

V gene: TRBV30
clone size: NA
D gene: NA
J gene: TRBJ2-5
CDR3 length: 13
CDR3 DNA: TGTGCCTGGACCCCCGGCACCGCGAATACCCAGTACTTC
CDR3 protein: CAWTPGTANTQYF

V gene: TRBV5-1
clone size: few
D gene: NA
J gene: TRBJ2-1
CDR3 length: 14
CDR3 DNA: TGCGCCAGCAGCTACGCCGGACTGCAGGATGAGCAGTTCTTC
CDR3 protein: CASSYAGLQDEQFF

V gene: TRBV28
clone size: NA
D gene: TRBD1
J gene: TRBJ2-1
CDR3 length: 16
CDR3 DNA: TGTGCCAGCAGTTCCCCGGGACAGGGGCAGGACAATGAGCAGTTCTTC
CDR3 protein: CASSSPGQGQDNEQFF

V gene: TRBV20-1
clone size: NA
D gene: NA
J gene: TRBJ2-5
CDR3 length: 9
CDR3 DNA: TGCAGTGCTCCAGAGACCCAGTACTTC
CDR3 protein: CSAPETQYF

V gene: TRBV18
clone size: many
D gene: NA
J gene: TRBJ1-3
CDR3 length: 16
CDR3 DNA: TGTGCCAGCTCACCTTGGGGCAGCACCTCTGGAAACACCATATATTTT
CDR3 protein: CASSPWGSTSGNTIYF

V gene: TRBV2
clone size: NA
D gene: TRBD2
J gene: TRBJ2-1
CDR3 length: 14
CDR3 DNA: TGTGCCAGCAGGGAGGCTAGCGGAAGCAATGAGCAGTTCTTC
CDR3 protein: CASREASGSNEQFF

V gene: TRBV7-7
clone size: NA
D gene: TRBD2
J gene: TRBJ2-1
CDR3 length: 14
CDR3 DNA: TGTGCTAGCAGCCTTAGCGGGACACGTAATGAGCAGTTCTTC
CDR3 protein: CASSLSGTRNEQFF

V gene: TRBV5-1
clone size: few
D gene: NA
J gene: TRBJ2-2
CDR3 length: 16
CDR3 DNA: TGCGCCAGCAGCCCCCTTGGGGGCGTACGCACCGGGGAGCTGTTTTTT
CDR3 protein: CASSPLGGVRTGELFF

V gene: TRBV23-1
clone size: NA
D gene: NA
J gene: TRBJ2-4
CDR3 length: 24
CDR3 DNA: TGCGCCAGCAGTCAGTGGCAAGGGAGCACGCCAATCTACGGGGGCCCATTAGCCAAAAACATTCAGTACTTC
CDR3 protein: CASSQWQGSTPIYGGPLAKNIQYF

V gene: TRBV6-1
clone size: NA
D gene: NA
J gene: TRBJ2-5
CDR3 length: 17
CDR3 DNA: TGTGCCAGCAGTGAAAGGTTGGGCAGGGGACTCCAAGAGACCCAGTACTTC
CDR3 protein: CASSERLGRGLQETQYF

V gene: TRBV5-1
clone size: once
D gene: NA
J gene: TRBJ1-2
CDR3 length: 14
CDR3 DNA: TGCGCCAGCGGAGGAGAGACTGATAACTATGGCTACACCTTC
CDR3 protein: CASGGETDNYGYTF

V gene: TRBV7-7
clone size: NA
D gene: TRBD1
J gene: TRBJ2-2
CDR3 length: 15
CDR3 DNA: TGTGCTAGCACTAAGGACAGGGTCCCTCCCGGGGAGCTGTTTTTT
CDR3 protein: CASTKDRVPPGELFF

V gene: TRBV5-1
clone size: few
D gene: TRBD1
J gene: TRBJ2-7
CDR3 length: 13
CDR3 DNA: TGCGCCAGCAGCTATAGACAGGGGAGCGAGCAGTACTTC
CDR3 protein: CASSYRQGSEQYF

V gene: TRBV28
clone size: many
D gene: NA
J gene: TRBJ2-7
CDR3 length: 13
CDR3 DNA: TGTGCCAGCAGTTTCCCTGGGAAGTACGAGCAGTACTTC
CDR3 protein: CASSFPGKYEQYF

V gene: TRBV21-1
clone size: NA
D gene: NA
J gene: TRBJ2-7
CDR3 length: 14
CDR3 DNA: TGTGCCAGCAGCCTTCGACAGGGGGGCTACGAGCAGTACTTC
CDR3 protein: CASSLRQGGYEQYF

V gene: TRBV4-1
clone size: NA
D gene: TRBD2
J gene: TRBJ2-3
CDR3 length: 17
CDR3 DNA: TGCGCCAGCAGCCAAGATGGTCCCGGGAGGGGCACAGATACGCAGTATTTT
CDR3 protein: CASSQDGPGRGTDTQYF

V gene: TRBV29-1
clone size: NA
D gene: NA
J gene: TRBJ1-2
CDR3 length: 13
CDR3 DNA: TGCAGCGTTGAAGATCTTCCCTTCTATGGCTACACCTTC
CDR3 protein: CSVEDLPFYGYTF

V gene: TRBV28
clone size: medium-sized
D gene: TRBD1
J gene: TRBJ1-1
CDR3 length: 12
CDR3 DNA: TGTGCCAGCAGTACGGGACAGGGGCTCACTTTCTTT
CDR3 protein: CASSTGQGLTFF

V gene: TRBV7-2
clone size: NA
D gene: TRBD1
J gene: TRBJ2-7
CDR3 length: 15
CDR3 DNA: TGTGCCAGCAGCCCGCCGGGCAGGGGGCTTTACGAGCAGTACTTC
CDR3 protein: CASSPPGRGLYEQYF

V gene: TRBV25-1
clone size: NA
D gene: TRBD2
J gene: TRBJ2-1
CDR3 length: 18
CDR3 DNA: TGTGCCAGCAGTCCCACTAGCGGGAGAGGAGGCTCCTACAATGAGCAGTTCTTC
CDR3 protein: CASSPTSGRGGSYNEQFF

V gene: TRBV30
clone size: NA
D gene: NA
J gene: TRBJ1-5
CDR3 length: 13
CDR3 DNA: TGTGCCTGGAGTGTACGGGGAGATCAGCCCCAGCATTTT
CDR3 protein: CAWSVRGDQPQHF

V gene: TRBV30
clone size: NA
D gene: TRBD2
J gene: TRBJ2-1
CDR3 length: 15
CDR3 DNA: TGTGCCTGGAGCGCACTAGCGGGGGTAGTCCATGAGCAGTTCTTC
CDR3 protein: CAWSALAGVVHEQFF

V gene: TRBV28
clone size: NA
D gene: NA
J gene: TRBJ1-1
CDR3 length: 15
CDR3 DNA: TGTGCCAGCAGCCCACCGACAGGCCGGAACACTGAAGCTTTCTTT
CDR3 protein: CASSPPTGRNTEAFF

V gene: TRBV6-5
clone size: NA
D gene: NA
J gene: TRBJ2-1
CDR3 length: 14
CDR3 DNA: TGTGCCAGCAGCATCAATCGGAGACAAAATGAGCAGTTCTTC
CDR3 protein: CASSINRRQNEQFF

V gene: TRBV30
clone size: NA
D gene: NA
J gene: TRBJ2-3
CDR3 length: 14
CDR3 DNA: TGTGCCTGGAGTATGGCAGGGCGGATAGATACGCAGTATTTT
CDR3 protein: CAWSMAGRIDTQYF

V gene: TRBV19
clone size: many
D gene: NA
J gene: TRBJ1-5
CDR3 length: 14
CDR3 DNA: TGTGCCAGTGGATGGGACCGAAACAATCAGCCCCAGCATTTT
CDR3 protein: CASGWDRNNQPQHF

V gene: TRBV29-1
clone size: few
D gene: NA
J gene: TRBJ2-5
CDR3 length: 10
CDR3 DNA: TGCAGCGCACAAACACAGACCCAGTACTTC
CDR3 protein: CSAQTQTQYF

V gene: TRBV27
clone size: NA
D gene: NA
J gene: TRBJ2-7
CDR3 length: 12
CDR3 DNA: TGTGCCAGCAGTTTAAACAGCTGCGAGCAGTACTTC
CDR3 protein: CASSLNSCEQYF

V gene: TRBV30
clone size: NA
D gene: NA
J gene: TRBJ2-5
CDR3 length: 11
CDR3 DNA: TGTGCCGGAAGTTTCCAAGAGACCCAGTACTTC
CDR3 protein: CAGSFQETQYF

V gene: TRBV9
clone size: NA
D gene: TRBD1
J gene: TRBJ2-1
CDR3 length: 15
CDR3 DNA: TGTGCCAGCAGCGTAGTGGGACAGGGAGGCAATGAGCAGTTCTTC
CDR3 protein: CASSVVGQGGNEQFF